This TCR beta chain was sequenced during a study of chemoradiotherapy in HPV16-positive cancers. For this clone: Its cognate antigen is unknown.

Overall study findings and caveats: Candidate HPV-specific clones and E7-related TCR motifs grew in tumor during treatment. HPV-responsive T-cell expansion during chemoradiotherapy was linked to improved recurrence-free survival in HPV16-positive patients.

The data were produced by immunoSEQ multiplex PCR, yet TCRdb's version contains in-frame clones alone and is incomplete. The sample consists of approximately 50,000 clones, more than 75% of them appearing once. The material was blood, obtained from a patient who underwent chemoradiotherapy. This TCR was recovered from a human donor with HPV-associated anogenital cancer.

Here the CDR3 reads CASSYRIAGQEQFF. CDR3 coding DNA: TGTGCCAGCAGTTACAGGATAGCGGGGCAAGAGCAGTTCTTC. The V call is TRBV6-5, the J call TRBJ2-1, with 8 nucleotides matching TRBD2. This CDR3 has 14 amino acids. Germline assignment: CDR1 MNHEY and CDR2 SVGAGI. The junction had 7 bases not matched to a gene; V was cut back by 2 bases and J by 10 bases.